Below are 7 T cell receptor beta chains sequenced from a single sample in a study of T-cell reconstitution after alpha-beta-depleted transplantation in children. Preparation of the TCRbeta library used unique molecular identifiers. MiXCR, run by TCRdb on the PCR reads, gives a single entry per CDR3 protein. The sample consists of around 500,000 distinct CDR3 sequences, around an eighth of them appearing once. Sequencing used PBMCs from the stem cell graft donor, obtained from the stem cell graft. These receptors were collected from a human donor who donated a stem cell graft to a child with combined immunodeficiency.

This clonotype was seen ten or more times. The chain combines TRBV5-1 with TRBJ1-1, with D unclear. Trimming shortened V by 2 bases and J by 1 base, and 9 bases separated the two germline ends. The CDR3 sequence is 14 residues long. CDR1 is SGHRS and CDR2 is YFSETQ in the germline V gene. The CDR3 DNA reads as TGCGCCAGCAGCTTAACGCAGTCGAACACTGAAGCTTTCTTT. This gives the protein CASSLTQSNTEAFF.

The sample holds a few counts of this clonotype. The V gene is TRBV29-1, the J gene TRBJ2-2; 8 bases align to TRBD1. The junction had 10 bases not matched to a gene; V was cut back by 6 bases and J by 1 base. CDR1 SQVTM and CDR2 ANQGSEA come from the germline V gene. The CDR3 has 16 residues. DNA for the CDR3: TGCAGCGTCTCCGGACCCGGGACAGGGAACACCGGGGAGCTGTTTTTT. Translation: CSVSGPGTGNTGELFF.

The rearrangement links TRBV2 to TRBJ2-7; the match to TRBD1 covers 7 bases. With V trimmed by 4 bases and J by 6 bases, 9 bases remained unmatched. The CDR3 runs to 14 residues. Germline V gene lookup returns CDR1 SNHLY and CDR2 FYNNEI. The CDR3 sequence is CASSVGQLSTEQYF. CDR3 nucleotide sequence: TGTGCCAGCAGTGTGGGACAGCTAAGCACCGAGCAGTACTTC.

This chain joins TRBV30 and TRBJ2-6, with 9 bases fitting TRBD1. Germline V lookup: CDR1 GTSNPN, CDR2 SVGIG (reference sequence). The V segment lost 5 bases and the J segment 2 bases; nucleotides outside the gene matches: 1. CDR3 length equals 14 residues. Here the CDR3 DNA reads TGTGCCTGGGGGACAGGGACTGGGGCCAACGTCCTGACTTTC. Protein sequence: CAWGTGTGANVLTF.

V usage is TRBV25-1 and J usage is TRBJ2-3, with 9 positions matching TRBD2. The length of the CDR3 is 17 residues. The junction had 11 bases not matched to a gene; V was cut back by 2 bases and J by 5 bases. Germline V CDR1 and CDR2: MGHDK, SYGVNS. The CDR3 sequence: CASSEVTSGLPQDTQYF. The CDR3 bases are TGTGCCAGCAGTGAAGTAACTAGCGGGCTACCACAAGATACGCAGTATTTT.

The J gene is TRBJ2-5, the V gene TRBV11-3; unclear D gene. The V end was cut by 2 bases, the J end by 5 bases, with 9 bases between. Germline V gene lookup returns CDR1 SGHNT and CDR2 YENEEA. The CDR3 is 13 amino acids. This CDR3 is CASSLSISETQYF. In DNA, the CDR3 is TGTGCCAGCAGCTTATCTATTTCGGAGACCCAGTACTTC.

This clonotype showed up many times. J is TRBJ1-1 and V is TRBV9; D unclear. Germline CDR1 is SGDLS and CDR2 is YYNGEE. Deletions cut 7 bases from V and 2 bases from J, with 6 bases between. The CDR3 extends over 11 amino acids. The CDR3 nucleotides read TGTGCCAGCGGGAGTAACACTGAAGCTTTCTTT. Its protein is CASGSNTEAFF.